This note documents a single TCR beta chain sequence. Its antigen remains unidentified. The data belong to a study of T cell responses to AZD1222 COVID-19 vaccine. Study-level findings and limits: Nearly half of unique spike-specific TCRs reportedly avoided B.1.351 and B.1.1.7 mutated regions.

This table comes from immunoSEQ multiplex PCR, and its TCRdb copy is limited to in-frame clones, with some not included. Of about 97,000 clones listed, 80% to 85% were seen once; the top ten hold approximately 17%. The V gene's germline CDR1 is MNHEY and CDR2 SMNVEV (reference sequence). The V and J ends lost 5 bases and 0 bases, in that order; junction bases with no gene match: 5. The CDR3 spans 17 residues. The clonotype originates from an adult in good health. Material: peripheral blood, obtained on day 0 of AZD1222 vaccination. This chain connects TRBV27 to TRBJ2-6, with 9 bases identical to TRBD1. The CDR3 loop is CASSRRQGVSGANVLTF. CDR3 nucleotides: TGTGCCAGCAGTCGAAGACAGGGGGTCTCTGGGGCCAACGTCCTGACTTTC.